The clone carrying this T cell receptor (beta chain) was seen a few times. Its specificity is not known. These data belong to a study of T cells after yellow fever vaccination. Regarding the study as a whole: The study re-detected most primary-vaccination clones after the booster (around 96% CD4, 88% CD8). Few clonotypes appeared in both CD4 and CD8 compartments. Abundant bulk-derived clonotypes could contaminate FACS-sorted repertoires.

Making TCR cDNA involved 5'RACE template switching, which added UMIs and a universal primer site. TCRdb passed the 5' RACE reads through MiXCR, listing each CDR3 protein once. This sample carries 600,000 to 750,000 distinct CDR3 sequences, around an eighth of them seen once, and the ten largest clones take more than 13%. The CDR3 totals 16 residues. The ends were cut back, 6 bases at V and 3 bases at J, with 19 bases in the middle. V is TRBV12-3 or TRBV12-4 and J is TRBJ2-3; TRBD2 might be the D (6 bases). The sample was PBMCs, taken on the day of the yellow fever booster vaccination. The source is a man between 25 and 39 years old who received the YFV17D yellow fever vaccine. In DNA, the CDR3 is TGTGCCAGCAGCCTCGCCGGGCTAGCGAGTACAGATACGCAGTATTTT. Translating it yields CASSLAGLASTDTQYF.